The next 14 T cell receptor beta chains were all read from a single sample in a study of T cell changes during pregnancy in multiple sclerosis. Clones were read by immunoSEQ multiplex PCR, and TCRdb kept only the in-frame ones, dropping some. The data contain 35,000 to 55,000 clones, roughly 87% of them singletons. The sequencing used CD4+ T cells from peripheral blood mononuclear cells, collected after pregnancy. Receptors were obtained from a female donor with multiple sclerosis, enrolled in a pregnancy study.

The rearrangement uses TRBV11-2 and TRBJ1-1; TRBD1 agrees at 7 bases. Germline-derived CDR1 and CDR2 are SGHAT and FQNNGV. The trim removed 5 bases at V and 1 base at J, leaving 10 bases unmatched. The CDR3 has 16 amino acids. The CDR3 DNA reads TGTGCCAGCAGCCGGGACAGCCCATTTCAGAACACTGAAGCTTTCTTT. Protein: CASSRDSPFQNTEAFF.

This sequence joins TRBV14 and TRBJ2-7; 9 bases are a match to TRBD1. The V segment lost 4 bases and the J segment 12 bases; nucleotides outside the gene matches: 10. The CDR3 runs 13 residues. From germline, CDR1 is SGHDN and CDR2 FVKESK. The CDR3 loop reads CASSPQQGAAVYF. In nucleotides, the CDR3 is TGTGCCAGCAGCCCCCAACAGGGGGCTGCGGTGTACTTC.

This clone has just one count. The rearrangement links TRBV7-3 to TRBJ2-2; 13 bases map to TRBD2. Trimming removed 6 bases from V and 5 bases from J; junction bases left unmatched: 6. CDR1 and CDR2 (germline): SGHTA, FQGTGA. The CDR3 loop spans 16 amino acids. The CDR3 coding sequence is TGTGCCAGCAGATCCGGGACTAGCGGGGTGACCGGGGAGCTGTTTTTT. It yields the protein CASRSGTSGVTGELFF.

This clone occurred once. The chain carries TRBV5-1 and TRBJ2-2, with D maybe TRBD2 (6 bases). This CDR3 spans 14 amino acids. Germline CDR1 reads SGHRS; CDR2 reads YFSETQ. Trimming cost V 0 bases and J 7 bases, with 10 bases left between them. The CDR3 DNA sequence: TGCGCCAGCAGCTTGGGACTAGAAGTCGGGGAGCTGTTTTTT. Translating gives CASSLGLEVGELFF.

The chain recombines TRBV7-9 with TRBJ1-5, with TRBD1 identical over 8 bases. Germline assignment: CDR1 SEHNR and CDR2 FQNEAQ (reference sequence). This CDR3 is 16 amino acids long. V was pared by 3 bases and J by 6 bases, with 10 bases of the junction left unmatched. The CDR3, as DNA: TGTGCCAGCAGCTTTGCCCCAGGACAGGGCGGTCAGCCCCAGCATTTT. Its translation: CASSFAPGQGGQPQHF.

This chain uses TRBV7-2 with TRBJ2-3, with D unresolved. CDR3 length equals 15 residues. Germline V gene sequence: CDR1 SGHTA, CDR2 FQGNSA. Trimming shortened V by 1 base and J by 3 bases, and 11 bases separated the two germline ends. The CDR3, as DNA: TGTGCCAGCAGCTTAGGAGTCGGGTATACAGATACGCAGTATTTT. Amino acid sequence: CASSLGVGYTDTQYF.

The CDR3 DNA reads as TGTGCCAGCAGCTTGGTGGGGGCTAGCGGGAGGTCGGACCAAGAGACCCAGTACTTC. Its translation is CASSLVGASGRSDQETQYF. V is TRBV5-5 and J is TRBJ2-5; 11 bases map to TRBD2. CDR3 length equals 19 residues. The V segment lost 0 bases and the J segment 0 bases; nucleotides outside the gene matches: 10. The germline CDR1 and CDR2 sequences are SGHKS and YYEKEE (reference sequence).

The CDR3 spells CATRTGGVRNTIYF. DNA for the CDR3: TGTGCCACCCGAACAGGGGGCGTTCGAAACACCATATATTTT. This sequence joins TRBV28 and TRBJ1-3, with TRBD1 identical over 9 bases. Looked up from germline, CDR1 is MDHEN and CDR2 is SYDVKM. The junction had 9 bases not matched to a gene; V was cut back by 10 bases and J by 5 bases. This CDR3 spans 14 amino acids.

The chain employs TRBV5-1 and TRBJ2-1; 8 bases map to TRBD2. This CDR3 has 17 residues. Germline V gene lookup returns CDR1 SGHRS and CDR2 YFSETQ. With 0 bases clipped from V and 3 bases from J, the junction kept 8 bases outside the gene matches. In nucleotides, the CDR3 is TGCGCCAGCAGCTTGGGATGGAGCGGGAGTCTCTACAATGAGCAGTTCTTC. Translating gives CASSLGWSGSLYNEQFF.

This chain connects TRBV6-5 to TRBJ1-3; TRBD1 matches 9 bases. Looked up from germline, CDR1 is MNHEY and CDR2 is SVGAGI. The CDR3 is 16 residues long. Losses at the gene ends were 2 bases for V and 2 bases for J; bases not matched to a gene: 4. CDR3 loop: CASSYGGTGTGNTIYF. CDR3 DNA sequence: TGTGCCAGCAGTTACGGCGGGACAGGGACTGGAAACACCATATATTTT.

This chain links TRBV10-3 with TRBJ2-1; a weak D match, TRBD2 (5 bases). Germline V gives CDR1 ENHRY, CDR2 SYGVKD. CDR3 length: 16 residues. V gave up 0 bases and J gave up 0 bases, with 9 bases separating them. The CDR3: CAISESGLASYNEQFF. CDR3 nucleotide sequence: TGTGCCATCAGTGAGTCGGGTCTAGCCTCCTACAATGAGCAGTTCTTC.

A single count supports this clone. The chain has TRBV5-1 and TRBJ2-5, with D unclear. The germline gives CDR1 SGHRS, CDR2 YFSETQ. This CDR3 region has 13 residues. V lost 2 bases and J 3 bases, leaving 8 bases between the germline ends. The CDR3 region is CASSLATKETQYF. The CDR3 DNA reads as TGCGCCAGCAGCTTAGCGACCAAAGAGACCCAGTACTTC.

This clone appeared once. CDR3 region: CASRAGQAYGYTF. The CDR3 DNA sequence: TGTGCCAGCAGGGCGGGACAGGCGTATGGCTACACCTTC. V usage is TRBV6-1 and J usage is TRBJ1-2; 8 nucleotides match TRBD1. Germline V gene sequence: CDR1 MNHNS, CDR2 SASEGT. The CDR3 spans 13 residues. After removal of 6 bases from V and 5 bases from J, the junction contained 5 bases not matched to a gene.

The rearrangement uses TRBV9 and TRBJ2-3, with a tentative D call TRBD1 (6 bases). The germline gives CDR1 SGDLS, CDR2 YYNGEE. The CDR3 totals 13 residues. Trimming stripped 4 bases from V and 5 bases from J, with 11 bases between. DNA of the CDR3: TGTGCCAGCAGCTCCTCGACAGGAGATACGCAGTATTTT. It translates to CASSSSTGDTQYF.